These T cell receptor beta chains were read from a single sample in a study of cytomegalovirus exposure and HLA in healthy donors. Repertoires were generated with immunoSEQ multiplex PCR, while TCRdb's copy carries only in-frame clones and drops some. The repertoire shows about 60,000 clones; the top ten hold 15% to 20%. Sequenced input: PBMCs. All receptors come from a boy aged 5-17 years in good health and CMV-seronegative. CDR3s include the opening cysteine and the closing phenylalanine or tryptophan. Fields, in order: J gene, D gene, V gene, CDR3 DNA, CDR3 protein. A D gene is named only where the DNA matches it firmly.

>TRBJ2-5|.|TRBV5-4
TGTGCCAGCAGCTTGGTGGCAGGGGGGCTGAAGACCCAGTACTTC
CASSLVAGGLKTQYF
>TRBJ2-2|.|TRBV12-2
TGTGCAAGTCGCTCCAGGGGACCCCAGAACACCGGGGAGCTGTTTTTT
CASRSRGPQNTGELFF
>TRBJ2-5|TRBD2|TRBV9
TGTGCCAGCAGCCTTGGACTAGCGGGGACAGAGACCCAGTACTTC
CASSLGLAGTETQYF
>TRBJ2-2|.|TRBV5-6
TGTGCCAGCACCCCTATGGGGAGGTTAAACACCGGGGAGCTGTTTTTT
CASTPMGRLNTGELFF
>TRBJ1-1|TRBD1|TRBV5-1
TGCGCCAGCGCCGGACAGGGGGATGGAACGACTGAAGCTTTCTTT
CASAGQGDGTTEAFF
>TRBJ2-3|.|TRBV20-1
TGCAGTGCTAGAGTTATCGATACGCAGTATTTT
CSARVIDTQYF
>TRBJ2-3|TRBD1|TRBV7-9
TGTGCCAGCAGCTTATTGGGGACAGGGGGCTTCCTCGGCACAGATACGCAGTATTTT
CASSLLGTGGFLGTDTQYF
>TRBJ1-4|.|TRBV10-3
TGTGCCATCAGTGACAGAAATAATGAAAAACTGTTTTTT
CAISDRNNEKLFF
>TRBJ1-1|.|TRBV19
TGTGCCAGTAGTATAGTAACTGAAGCTTTCTTT
CASSIVTEAFF
>TRBJ1-1|TRBD1|TRBV10-1
TGCGCCAGCAGGAGGGACAGGTTGGGCACTGAAGCTTTCTTT
CASRRDRLGTEAFF
>TRBJ2-7|TRBD2|TRBV5-1
TGCGCCAGCAGCTTGGAAGCGGGGGGTAAGGAGCAGTACTTC
CASSLEAGGKEQYF
>TRBJ1-5|.|TRBV7-8
TGTGCCAGCAGCTTAAATGGTGGGAGTCAGCCCCAGCATTTT
CASSLNGGSQPQHF
>TRBJ1-2|.|TRBV18
TGTGCCAGCTCGTCTCTTCGCCAGGGGAGGGATGATGGCTACACCTTC
CASSSLRQGRDDGYTF
>TRBJ2-5|TRBD2|TRBV19
TGTGCCAGTAGTCCCGCCGGGACTAGCGTAGAGACCCAGTACTTC
CASSPAGTSVETQYF
>TRBJ2-3|TRBD1|TRBV28
TGTGCCAGCAGTTTCCTAGCCTCCGGGACAGGGGTCGCCGCGGGTACGCAGTATTTT
CASSFLASGTGVAAGTQYF
>TRBJ2-6|TRBD1|TRBV4-3
TGCGCCAGCAGCCAAGCTGACAGGGGCTCTGGGGCCAACGTCCTGACTTTC
CASSQADRGSGANVLTF
>TRBJ1-1|TRBD1|TRBV6-1
TGTGCCAGCAGTTCTTACGGACAGGGGCCTGAAGCTTTCTTT
CASSSYGQGPEAFF
>TRBJ2-1|TRBD2|TRBV7-8
TGTGCCAGCAGCCCTGGGACTAGCGGCTACAATGAGCAGTTCTTC
CASSPGTSGYNEQFF
>TRBJ1-3|.|TRBV5-1
TGCGCCAGCAGCTCGACTCCGAGCTCTGGAAACACCATATATTTT
CASSSTPSSGNTIYF
>TRBJ1-1|TRBD1|TRBV10-1
TGCGCCAGCAATGACCCTGGGACAGGGAAAACTGAAGCTTTCTTT
CASNDPGTGKTEAFF
>TRBJ2-6|.|TRBV5-6
TGTGCCAGCAGCCCGCTTTACGGCTCTGGGGCCAACGTCCTGACTTTC
CASSPLYGSGANVLTF
>TRBJ1-5|.|TRBV2
TGTGCCAGCAGTGAAGGAGGGGAGGTCAATCAGCCCCAGCATTTT
CASSEGGEVNQPQHF
>TRBJ1-5|.|TRBV7-8
TGTGCCAGCAGCGTGACAGGACGCAATCAGCCCCAGCATTTT
CASSVTGRNQPQHF
>TRBJ2-1|.|TRBV19
TGTGCCAGTAGCTCGACTCTAGGGAGCTCCTACAATGAGCAGTTCTTC
CASSSTLGSSYNEQFF
>TRBJ1-1|.|TRBV4-1
TGCGCCAGCAGCCAAGATTTAAGGGGGAGCCGTGACACTGAAGCTTTCTTT
CASSQDLRGSRDTEAFF
>TRBJ1-4|.|TRBV27
TGTGCCAGCAGTTTACTCGGGCGGGGGGCAGTTGAAAAACTGTTTTTT
CASSLLGRGAVEKLFF
>TRBJ1-2|TRBD1|TRBV19
TGTGCCAGTAGTCTGGACAGGGACTTTGGCTACACCTTC
CASSLDRDFGYTF
>TRBJ2-3|TRBD1|TRBV7-9
TGTGCCAGCAGCCCCGGGACAGTTAGCACAGATACGCAGTATTTT
CASSPGTVSTDTQYF
>TRBJ1-3|.|TRBV6-5
TGTGCCAGCAGTTATAGCGTGAGGACAGAAGGAAACACCATATATTTT
CASSYSVRTEGNTIYF
>TRBJ2-7|TRBD1|TRBV9
TGTGCCAGCAGCTTTTCTGGACAGGGGTCCCACGAGCAGTACTTC
CASSFSGQGSHEQYF
>TRBJ1-1|.|TRBV4-3
TGCGCCAGCAGCCAAGGGATCCCACGGGAGACCAACACTGAAGCTTTCTTT
CASSQGIPRETNTEAFF
>TRBJ2-2|.|TRBV11-2
TGTGCCAGCAGGCCACTCAGGGGAGCCGGGGAGCTGTTTTTT
CASRPLRGAGELFF
>TRBJ2-7|.|TRBV11-2
TGTGCCAGCAGCCCAAGACTAACGGACTACGAGCAGTACTTC
CASSPRLTDYEQYF
>TRBJ2-2|TRBD1|TRBV2
TGTGCCAGCAGTGGACAGGGCCGGAACACCGGGGAGCTGTTTTTT
CASSGQGRNTGELFF
>TRBJ1-3|TRBD1|TRBV6-1
TGTGCCAGCAGGGACAGGGCTCAGGGGAACACCATATATTTT
CASRDRAQGNTIYF
>TRBJ2-2|.|TRBV27
TGTGCCAGCAGCTTCCCTCCGGGGACCGGGGAGCTGTTTTTT
CASSFPPGTGELFF
>TRBJ1-1|TRBD1|TRBV5-6
TGTGCCAGCAGCCGCCGGGACAGGAACACTGAAGCTTTCTTT
CASSRRDRNTEAFF
>TRBJ2-1|TRBD1|TRBV5-4
TGTGCCAGCAGCCGCATCGGGACAGGGGATGAGCAGTTCTTC
CASSRIGTGDEQFF
>TRBJ2-7|.|TRBV18
TGTGCCAGCTCACCTGGGCAAGACTACGAGCAGTACTTC
CASSPGQDYEQYF
>TRBJ2-3|TRBD2|TRBV4-3
TGCGCCAGCAGCCAAGTGATGGGCGGGAGAAGTACAGATACGCAGTATTTT
CASSQVMGGRSTDTQYF
>TRBJ1-2|.|TRBV7-9
TGTGCCAGCAGCCTACAGGGCCTCAACTATGGCTACACCTTC
CASSLQGLNYGYTF
>TRBJ2-7|.|TRBV2
TGTGCCAGCACATCGGGTCTCGACGGCGAGCAGTACTTC
CASTSGLDGEQYF
>TRBJ2-1|.|TRBV18
TGTGCCAGCTCACCACAGATGATACCGGGACACTACAATGAGCAGTTCTTC
CASSPQMIPGHYNEQFF
>TRBJ2-7|TRBD1|TRBV19
TGTGCCAGTAGTACGTGGGACAGGGGGGAGTCCTACGAGCAGTACTTC
CASSTWDRGESYEQYF
>TRBJ1-5|TRBD1|TRBV7-6
TGTGCCAGCAGCTTAGACTGGGGACAGGGAGATCAGCCCCAGCATTTT
CASSLDWGQGDQPQHF
>TRBJ2-5|TRBD2|TRBV4-3
TGCGCCAGCAGCCAAGAGAATTTAGCGGGAGGTACACAAGAGACCCAGTACTTC
CASSQENLAGGTQETQYF
>TRBJ2-1|TRBD1|TRBV6-1
TGTGCCAGCAGTGTTCAACAGGGGTCTTACAATGAGCAGTTCTTC
CASSVQQGSYNEQFF
>TRBJ1-1|TRBD1|TRBV7-8
TGTGCCAGCAGCTCTCAGGGGGACACTGAAGCTTTCTTT
CASSSQGDTEAFF
>TRBJ1-5|.|TRBV5-6
TGTGCCAGCAGCTTGGGCAGAAGTCAGCCCCAGCATTTT
CASSLGRSQPQHF
>TRBJ1-2|.|TRBV7-9
TGTGCCAGCAGCTCGATACCCCTACCGGGAGGCGGCTACACCTTC
CASSSIPLPGGGYTF
>TRBJ1-5|TRBD1|TRBV7-6
TGTGCCAGCAGCCCCTCAAGGGACAGGGGAGGCTATAGCAATCAGCCCCAGCATTTT
CASSPSRDRGGYSNQPQHF
>TRBJ2-1|.|TRBV11-3
TGTGCCAGCAGCTTAGCTCGGGACTTGACGCACAATGAGCAGTTCTTC
CASSLARDLTHNEQFF
>TRBJ2-3|.|TRBV6-5
TGTGCCAGTTCGCCCCTTGAGTCTGACACAGATACGCAGTATTTT
CASSPLESDTDTQYF
>TRBJ1-1|.|TRBV5-4
TGTGCCAGCAGCTTACCAGGGGCACTGAACACTGAAGCTTTCTTT
CASSLPGALNTEAFF
>TRBJ1-3|.|TRBV14
TGTGCCAGCAGCCGAACGTCTGGACAGAGCTCTGGAAACACCATATATTTT
CASSRTSGQSSGNTIYF
>TRBJ1-2|.|TRBV30
TGTGCCTGGACCTACGGACAGGGCTACACCTTC
CAWTYGQGYTF
>TRBJ2-5|.|TRBV5-1
TGCGCCAGCAGCTTGGGGTCCGGCCAAGAGACCCAGTACTTC
CASSLGSGQETQYF
>TRBJ2-7|.|TRBV27
TGTGCCACCTCTACAGGATCCGTATACGAGCAGTACTTC
CATSTGSVYEQYF
>TRBJ2-1|TRBD2|TRBV16
TGTGCCAGCAGCCAAAGTCTAGCGGGGGTCAATGAGCAGTTCTTC
CASSQSLAGVNEQFF